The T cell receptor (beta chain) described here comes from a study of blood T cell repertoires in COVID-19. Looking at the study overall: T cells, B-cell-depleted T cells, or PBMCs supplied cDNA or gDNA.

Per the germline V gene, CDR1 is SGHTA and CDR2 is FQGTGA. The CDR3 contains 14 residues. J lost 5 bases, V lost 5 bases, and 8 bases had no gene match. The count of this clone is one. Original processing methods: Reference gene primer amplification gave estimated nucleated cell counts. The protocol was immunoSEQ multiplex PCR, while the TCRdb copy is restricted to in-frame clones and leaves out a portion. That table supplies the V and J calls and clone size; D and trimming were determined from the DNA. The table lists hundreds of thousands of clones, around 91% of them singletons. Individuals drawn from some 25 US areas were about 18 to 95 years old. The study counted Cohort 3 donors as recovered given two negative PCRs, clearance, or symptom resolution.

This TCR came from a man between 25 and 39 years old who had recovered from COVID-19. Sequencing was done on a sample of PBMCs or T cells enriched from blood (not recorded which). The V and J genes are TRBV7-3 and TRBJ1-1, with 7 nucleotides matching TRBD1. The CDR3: CASSLTGKRTEAFF. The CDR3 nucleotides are TGTGCCAGCAGCCTGACAGGGAAGAGGACTGAAGCTTTCTTT.